The 23 T cell receptor beta chains below all came from one sample that was sequenced in a study of immune cell composition in non-small cell lung cancer. Normal lung sampling was at least 3 cm from the tumour, as distant as possible. Generated by immunoSEQ multiplex PCR, the TCRdb table keeps only in-frame clones and is missing some. The table shows approximately 6,000 clones, with around two thirds occurring only once. Specimen: non-adjacent lung tissue. All receptors come from a human donor with non-small cell lung cancer.

This clone was observed once. V is TRBV5-6 and J is TRBJ2-1; 9 bases align to TRBD1. The V gene's germline CDR1 is SGHDT and CDR2 YYEEEE. Trimming cost V 0 bases and J 4 bases; bases outside gene matches: 5. This CDR3 contains 16 residues. The CDR3 region is CASSLEKGQGYNEQFF. The DNA for the CDR3 is TGTGCCAGCAGCTTGGAGAAGGGACAGGGTTACAATGAGCAGTTCTTC.

This sequence joins TRBV5-1 and TRBJ2-2; D perhaps matches TRBD1 (6 bases). Germline lookup yields CDR1 SGHRS and CDR2 YFSETQ. The CDR3 spans 16 residues. The ends were cut back, 4 bases at V and 0 bases at J, with 13 bases in the middle. CDR3 bases: TGCGCCAGCAGCGTGCAGGGGCCGTCGAACACCGGGGAGCTGTTTTTT. It encodes CASSVQGPSNTGELFF.

The gene calls are TRBV11-2 and TRBJ1-2, with 9 bases that match TRBD1. Per the germline V gene, CDR1 is SGHAT and CDR2 is FQNNGV. Unmatched junction bases numbered 8, after V lost 4 bases and J lost 8 bases. The CDR3 contains 14 residues. As DNA, the CDR3 is TGTGCCAGCAGCTCCCGCGGGACAGGGAGCGGCTACACCTTC. The encoded protein is CASSSRGTGSGYTF. Variable domain in full (rest from reference TRBV11-2 and TRBJ1-2): EAGVAQSPRYKIIEKRQSVAFWCNPISGHATLYWYQQILGQGPKLLIQFQNNGVVDDSQLPKDRFSAERLKGVDSTLKIQPAKLEDSAVYLCASSSRGTGSGYTFGSGTRLTVV.

The genes are TRBV2 and TRBJ2-5; 7 bases fit TRBD2. After removal of 0 bases from V and 5 bases from J, the junction contained 12 bases not matched to a gene. The CDR3 loop spans 17 amino acids. Germline V gene lookup returns CDR1 SNHLY and CDR2 FYNNEI. CDR3 DNA sequence: TGTGCCAGCAGTGAAGCCCCGGGAGTCCCCGGGAGGGAGACCCAGTACTTC. It codes for CASSEAPGVPGRETQYF.

DNA of the CDR3: TGTGCCAGCAGCTTAACGGGGGGGACAGGCCTCTCCCCTTCGGGGACTGAAGCTTTCTTT. This encodes CASSLTGGTGLSPSGTEAFF. This rearrangement joins TRBV7-3 to TRBJ1-1; 8 bases align to TRBD1. The V segment lost 0 bases and the J segment 5 bases; nucleotides outside the gene matches: 20. This CDR3 has 20 residues. CDR1 is SGHTA, CDR2 FQGTGA, per germline.

This chain uses TRBV30 with TRBJ1-3; the D is unclear. CDR1 is GTSNPN, CDR2 SVGIG, per germline (reference sequence). CDR3 length: 13 residues. In DNA form, the CDR3 reads TGTGCGCGGTCGACCAACTCTGGAAACACCATATATTTT. Its translation is CARSTNSGNTIYF.

The rearrangement joins TRBV7-2 to TRBJ2-3; 10 nucleotides agree with TRBD2. Germline V gene lookup returns CDR1 SGHTA and CDR2 FQGNSA. The CDR3 is 16 residues long. V lost 1 base and J lost 4; bases outside the gene matches: 5. The CDR3: CASSLGPAGGPDTQYF. As DNA, the CDR3 is TGTGCCAGCAGCTTAGGCCCAGCGGGGGGGCCAGATACGCAGTATTTT.

The V gene is TRBV6-5, the J gene TRBJ2-7; TRBD1 aligns across 7 bases. V was pared by 0 bases and J by 3 bases, with 5 bases of the junction left unmatched. Germline V gene data show CDR1 as MNHEY and CDR2 as SVGAGI. The CDR3 extends over 15 amino acids. CDR3 sequence: CASSYSPGQNYEQYF. In DNA, the CDR3 is TGTGCCAGCAGTTACTCCCCGGGACAGAACTACGAGCAGTACTTC.

The sample holds a few counts of this clone. The chain recombines TRBV5-5 with TRBJ1-6; D is ambiguous. The CDR3 runs to 16 residues. Trimming took 0 bases from V and 6 from J, leaving 13 bases between them. Looked up from germline, CDR1 is SGHKS and CDR2 is YYEKEE (reference sequence). This CDR3 is CASSLAGFTANSPLHF. CDR3 sequence (DNA): TGTGCCAGCAGCTTGGCGGGGTTTACTGCTAATTCACCCCTCCACTTT.

This clone is large. V is TRBV30 and J is TRBJ1-6; a weak D match, TRBD1 (6 bases). The CDR3 has 12 amino acids. V lost 3 bases to trimming and J lost 13 bases, with 13 bases between them. Germline loops: CDR1 GTSNPN, CDR2 SVGIG (reference sequence). CDR3 amino acids: CAWSPGGAPLHF. The CDR3 coding sequence is TGTGCCTGGAGCCCCGGGGGGGCGCCCCTCCACTTT. The whole variable domain, remainder taken from reference TRBV30 and TRBJ1-6, is SQTIHQWPATLVQPVGSPLSLECTVEGTSNPNLYWYRQAAGRGLQLLFYSVGIGQISSEVPQNLSASRPQDRQFILSSKKLLLSDSGFYLCAWSPGGAPLHFGNGTRLTVT.

As regards this clone: A read error may account for a junction end that differs from germline. The genes are TRBV18 and TRBJ1-1; TRBD1 matches 11 bases. The CDR3 totals 16 residues. Germline V gene data show CDR1 as KGHSH and CDR2 as LQKENI. The CDR3 sequence is CASSPRTGGMNTEAFF. The DNA for the CDR3 is TGTGCCAGCTCGCCACGGACAGGGGGCATGAACACTGAAGCTTTCTTT.

The V gene is TRBV4-3, the J gene TRBJ2-7, with D tentatively TRBD2 (6 bases). This CDR3 is built from 13 residues. CDR1 is LGHNA and CDR2 is YSLEER in the germline V gene. V lost 2 bases to trimming and J lost 3 bases, with 8 bases between them. The CDR3 sequence is CASSQLDYYEQYF. The CDR3 nucleotides are TGCGCCAGCAGCCAATTGGACTACTACGAGCAGTACTTC.

The J gene is TRBJ1-1, the V gene TRBV4-1; 9 positions match TRBD1. With V trimmed by 3 bases and J by 7 bases, 9 bases remained unmatched. Germline V lookup: CDR1 MGHRA, CDR2 YSYEKL. There are 15 residues in the CDR3. CDR3 loop: CASSQLTGGRGEAFF. The CDR3 region has the DNA TGCGCCAGCAGCCAGTTAACAGGGGGCAGAGGTGAAGCTTTCTTT.

The chain uses TRBV28 and TRBJ1-6, with a weak D call TRBD1 (5 bases). V shed 7 bases and J shed 10 bases, with 11 bases lying between them. This CDR3 region has 12 residues. Per germline, CDR1 MDHEN and CDR2 SYDVKM. CDR3 in amino acids: CASTLRGSPLHF. In DNA form, the CDR3 reads TGTGCCAGCACCTTACGGGGGTCACCCCTCCACTTT.

This clone appeared once. The chain recombines TRBV6-5 with TRBJ2-3; 9 bases are shared with TRBD1. This CDR3 is 14 amino acids long. From germline, CDR1 is MNHEY and CDR2 SVGAGI. With V trimmed by 6 bases and J by 4 bases, 5 bases remained unmatched. The CDR3 region has the DNA TGTGCCAGCAGGAGACAGGGGGGGGCAGATACGCAGTATTTT. Amino acids: CASRRQGGADTQYF.

The V and J genes are TRBV5-1 and TRBJ1-2, with 7 bases that match TRBD1. The V gene's germline CDR1 is SGHRS and CDR2 YFSETQ. This CDR3 is 15 amino acids long. V was clipped by 4 bases and J by 0 bases; unmatched bases: 6. CDR3 loop: CASSRTGDANYGYTF. CDR3 coding DNA: TGCGCCAGCAGCAGGACAGGCGACGCTAACTATGGCTACACCTTC.

The chain has TRBV6-1 and TRBJ2-2; D gene uncertain. V shed 7 bases and J shed 2 bases, with 8 bases lying between them. Per germline, CDR1 MNHNS and CDR2 SASEGT. CDR3 size: 13 residues. For the CDR3, the DNA is TGTGCCAGCAATACAGACAACACCGGGGAGCTGTTTTTT. Amino acid sequence: CASNTDNTGELFF.

The gene calls are TRBV19 and TRBJ1-1, with D perhaps matching TRBD1 (5 bases). CDR3 length: 13 amino acids. The V end was cut by 4 bases, the J end by 7 bases, with 13 bases between. Germline V gene sequence: CDR1 LNHDA, CDR2 SQIVND (reference sequence). This CDR3 reads CASSTTLGLEAFF. CDR3 nucleotide sequence: TGTGCCAGTAGTACCACCCTGGGGCTTGAAGCTTTCTTT.

This chain uses TRBV5-5 with TRBJ2-2, with a weak D call TRBD1 (6 bases). Trimming took off 2 bases at V and 0 bases at J, with 8 bases between the two ends. This CDR3 is built from 15 residues. Germline assignment: CDR1 SGHKS and CDR2 YYEKEE (reference sequence). CDR3 sequence (DNA): TGTGCCAGCAGCTTACAGGGTTCGAACACCGGGGAGCTGTTTTTT. Amino acid sequence: CASSLQGSNTGELFF. Using reference TRBV5-5 and TRBJ2-2 for the parts outside the CDR3, the full variable domain is DAGVTQSPTHLIKTRGQQVTLRCSPISGHKSVSWYQQVLGQGPQFIFQYYEKEERGRGNFPDRFSARQFPNYSSELNVNALLLGDSALYLCASSLQGSNTGELFFGEGSRLTVL.

The chain carries TRBV7-9 and TRBJ1-1; tentative D call: TRBD1 (6 bases). Germline V lookup: CDR1 SEHNR, CDR2 FQNEAQ (reference sequence). The V and J ends lost 1 base and 7 bases respectively, with 16 bases between them. This CDR3 has 15 amino acids. The CDR3 nucleotides are TGTGCCAGCAGCTTAGGAGGGGGGGAAATTCTTGAAGCTTTCTTT. It specifies CASSLGGGEILEAFF.

This chain joins TRBV7-2 and TRBJ2-3; no firm D call. From germline, CDR1 is SGHTA and CDR2 FQGNSA. Trimming took 4 bases from V and 0 from J, leaving 11 bases between them. This CDR3 is built from 15 residues. The chain's CDR3 is CASSWSAISTDTQYF. CDR3 nucleotides: TGTGCCAGCAGCTGGAGCGCCATTAGCACAGATACGCAGTATTTT.

This chain connects TRBV7-9 to TRBJ2-3; maybe TRBD1 (6 bases). Germline V lookup: CDR1 SEHNR, CDR2 FQNEAQ (reference sequence). Trimming left V 0 bases short and J 2 bases short, with 6 bases between. The CDR3 runs to 14 residues. The CDR3 here is CASSLAGATDTQYF. CDR3 coding DNA: TGTGCCAGCAGCTTAGCGGGGGCCACAGATACGCAGTATTTT.

The J gene is TRBJ2-3, the V gene TRBV7-6; TRBD1 is a possible D gene (6 bases). Germline V gene data show CDR1 as SGHVS and CDR2 as FNYEAQ. CDR3 length equals 14 residues. V lost 1 base, J lost 4 bases, and 9 bases lay in between. The CDR3 protein is CASSLEGGADTQYF. The CDR3, as DNA: TGTGCCAGCAGCTTAGAAGGGGGTGCAGATACGCAGTATTTT.